The 32 T cell receptor beta chains below all came from one sample that was sequenced in a study of blood T cell repertoires in COVID-19. Using immunoSEQ multiplex PCR, the repertoire was profiled, and TCRdb retains in-frame clones only, with some absent. Of around 270,000 clones detected, roughly 89% appear once; the ten largest clones hold approximately 4.6%. What was sequenced was peripheral blood. These receptor sequences come from a man aged 35-49 years with acute or convalescent COVID-19.

The chain employs TRBV27 and TRBJ1-2, with 8 bases fitting TRBD1. V was pared by 6 bases and J by 4 bases, with 7 bases of the junction left unmatched. Per the germline V gene, CDR1 is MNHEY and CDR2 is SMNVEV (reference sequence). The length of the CDR3 is 14 residues. CDR3 protein: CASSQQGDGYGYTF. The CDR3 DNA sequence: TGTGCCAGCAGCCAACAGGGGGACGGCTATGGCTACACCTTC.

On this clone: Germline and junction disagree at one end, which may indicate a read error. V and J are TRBV11-2 and TRBJ2-7; TRBD1 matches 8 bases. The germline CDR1 and CDR2 sequences are SGHAT and FQNNGV. The CDR3 is made up of 13 amino acids. CDR3 nucleotide sequence: TGTGCCAGCAGCTTAGATCGCTTGGACAGGGCTGGCTTC. Its translation: CASSLDRLDRAGF.

This clone has a handful of counts. The chain is built from TRBV5-6 and TRBJ2-1; a possible D gene is TRBD1 (6 bases). V was trimmed by 2 bases and J by 12 bases, leaving 9 bases between them. Germline V gene data show CDR1 as SGHDT and CDR2 as YYEEEE. CDR3 length: 11 amino acids. The CDR3 nucleotides are TGTGCCAGCAGCTTAGACAGGCTGCAGTTCTTC. As protein: CASSLDRLQFF.

The chain recombines TRBV13 with TRBJ2-1; TRBD2 matches at 8 bases. The length of the CDR3 is 16 residues. The trim removed 0 bases at V and 4 bases at J, leaving 5 bases unmatched. In germline, CDR1 is PRHDT, CDR2 FYEKMQ (reference sequence). The CDR3 is CASSLGGAGGYNEQFF. CDR3 DNA: TGTGCCAGCAGCTTAGGCGGGGCGGGGGGTTACAATGAGCAGTTCTTC. The variable domain in full, with the rest retrieved from reference TRBV13 and TRBJ2-1, is AAGVIQSPRHLIKEKRETATLKCYPIPRHDTVYWYQQGPGQDPQFLISFYEKMQSDKGSIPDRFSAQQFSDYHSELNMSSLELGDSALYFCASSLGGAGGYNEQFFGPGTRLTVL.

The chain uses TRBV5-1 and TRBJ2-7; 9 bases are a match to TRBD1. Germline V lookup: CDR1 SGHRS, CDR2 YFSETQ. Unmatched junction bases numbered 7, after V lost 5 bases and J lost 4 bases. The CDR3 spans 14 residues. The DNA of the CDR3 is TGCGCCAGCAGGACCGGGACAGGGTGGTACGAGCAGTACTTC. Translating gives CASRTGTGWYEQYF.

This clone came up once. The chain employs TRBV6-5 and TRBJ2-2; D call uncertain. This CDR3 has 15 residues. Per the germline V gene, CDR1 is MNHEY and CDR2 is SVGAGI. Trimming pared 0 bases from V and 4 bases from J, leaving 9 bases between. The CDR3 DNA reads TGTGCCAGCAGTTACTCGACACCGTCCACCGGGGAGCTGTTTTTT. Translated, it gives CASSYSTPSTGELFF.

J is TRBJ2-3 and V is TRBV5-4, with TRBD2 identical over 10 bases. The V gene's germline CDR1 is SGHNT and CDR2 YYREEE (reference sequence). The CDR3 spans 16 residues. V lost 4 bases and J lost 6; bases outside the gene matches: 11. For the CDR3, the DNA is TGTGCCAGCAGCCTATTAAGTAGCGGGGGGTCGGATACGCAGTATTTT. Its protein product is CASSLLSSGGSDTQYF.

This clone was recorded a few times. The chain links TRBV10-1 to TRBJ2-2, with 8 bases that match TRBD2. CDR3 length equals 14 residues. CDR1 is WNHNN, CDR2 SYGVQD, per germline (reference sequence). V gave up 6 bases and J gave up 4 bases; unmatched junction bases: 4. CDR3 nucleotide sequence: TGCGCCAGCAGGCGGGGGGCGGGCACCGGGGAGCTGTTTTTT. Translation gives CASRRGAGTGELFF.

About this clone: An end of the junction differs from the germline gene, which may be a read error. V gene TRBV29-1 combines with J gene TRBJ1-1, with TRBD1 as a possible D gene (6 bases). Germline V gene sequence: CDR1 SQVTM, CDR2 ANQGSEA. The CDR3 length is 11 residues. Written as DNA, the CDR3 is TGCAGCGTTGAAGAGGGTCCAGGGGAACAATTT. This encodes CSVEEGPGEQF.

The J gene is TRBJ1-2, the V gene TRBV30; D not resolved. The CDR3 covers 13 residues. V dropped 2 bases and J dropped 4 bases, with 11 bases sitting between them. CDR1 and CDR2 (germline): GTSNPN, SVGIG (reference sequence). The CDR3 DNA reads as TGTGCCTGGAGTTTTGGGCCAGGCTATGGCTACACCTTC. Its translation is CAWSFGPGYGYTF.

The chain couples TRBV6-2 or TRBV6-3 to TRBJ2-3, with a tentative D call TRBD1 (6 bases). Trimming took 3 bases from V and 2 from J, leaving 12 bases between them. Germline V gene data show CDR1 as MNHEY and CDR2 as SVGEGT. This CDR3 contains 15 residues. CDR3 nucleotide sequence: TGTGCCAGCAGTTATAATCCAGGGGACACAGATACGCAGTATTTT. Translation: CASSYNPGDTDTQYF.

The chain employs TRBV9 and TRBJ1-1; D is unclear. The V gene's germline CDR1 is SGDLS and CDR2 YYNGEE. V lost 4 bases and J 0 bases, leaving 16 bases between the germline ends. The CDR3 extends over 16 amino acids. DNA of the CDR3: TGTGCCAGCAGCCCCCTCGGCGAGGCCATGAACACTGAAGCTTTCTTT. Its protein is CASSPLGEAMNTEAFF.

In this sample, this clone turned up once. The rearrangement links TRBV5-4 to TRBJ1-1; D not certain. CDR1 is SGHNT, CDR2 YYREEE, per germline (reference sequence). The CDR3 has 12 residues. Deletions cut 2 bases from V and 5 bases from J, with 7 bases between. The CDR3 loop is CASSFPGTEAFF. CDR3 DNA: TGTGCCAGCAGCTTCCCAGGTACTGAAGCTTTCTTT.

The genes are TRBV5-8 and TRBJ1-1, with D possibly matching TRBD1 (6 bases). V lost 0 bases and J 0 bases, leaving 15 bases between the germline ends. Germline loops: CDR1 SGHTS, CDR2 YDEGEE. This CDR3 region has 17 residues. The DNA of the CDR3 is TGTGCCAGCAGCTTGGGCGGGGGCAGACTTTTGAACACTGAAGCTTTCTTT. It is translated as CASSLGGGRLLNTEAFF.

This rearrangement joins TRBV5-1 to TRBJ2-2, with D perhaps matching TRBD1 (5 bases). The V and J ends lost 1 base and 0 bases respectively, with 10 bases between them. Germline V gene lookup returns CDR1 SGHRS and CDR2 YFSETQ. There are 16 residues in the CDR3. CDR3 sequence reads: CASSLPQTANTGELFF. CDR3 nucleotide sequence: TGCGCCAGCAGCTTGCCCCAGACAGCGAACACCGGGGAGCTGTTTTTT.

V gene TRBV12-2 combines with J gene TRBJ1-6; the table names TRBD1, a call not compared with the DNA. TRBV12-2 is shown as a pseudogene. The CDR3 length is 19 residues. The CDR3 DNA reads as TGTGCAAGTCGCCAAGCCGGACAGTTAAAGAGCTCCTATAATTCACCCCTCCACTTT. Translation gives CASRQAGQLKSSYNSPLHF.

This chain links TRBV10-3 with TRBJ1-3; D is undetermined. Trimming took 8 bases from V and 6 from J, leaving 11 bases between them. CDR1 is ENHRY, CDR2 SYGVKD, per germline. The CDR3 contains 12 residues. CDR3 amino acids: CAIGPEENTIYF. CDR3 in DNA: TGTGCCATCGGTCCTGAGGAAAACACCATATATTTT.

The chain has TRBV1 and TRBJ1-5. TRBV1 is a documented pseudogene. This CDR3 spans 17 amino acids. Written as DNA, the CDR3 is TGCACCAGCAGCCAAGGGGGAGAGGAGGAGGGGAATCAGCCCCAGCATTTT. Protein sequence: CTSSQGGEEEGNQPQHF.

This rearrangement joins TRBV19 to TRBJ2-1; D possibly corresponds to TRBD2 (6 bases). Per the germline V gene, CDR1 is LNHDA and CDR2 is SQIVND (reference sequence). Trimming removed 9 bases from V and 8 bases from J, with 17 bases in between. This CDR3 comprises 13 residues. The CDR3 spells CARGRRAGYEQFF. Here the CDR3 DNA reads TGTGCCAGGGGTCGGAGGGCGGGATATGAGCAGTTCTTC.

The gene calls are TRBV5-5 and TRBJ1-2, with 8 bases fitting TRBD1. This CDR3 is built from 14 residues. The J segment lost 3 bases and the V segment lost 4 bases, leaving 5 bases of the junction unmatched. Germline V gene sequence: CDR1 SGHKS, CDR2 YYEKEE (reference sequence). The DNA for the CDR3 is TGTGCCAGCAGCGCCCACAGGGGGGACTATGGCTACACCTTC. Protein product: CASSAHRGDYGYTF.

The V gene is TRBV7-2, the J gene TRBJ1-2; possible D gene TRBD1, 5 bases. The germline V gene has CDR1 SGHTA and CDR2 FQGNSA. Between the trimmed V and J ends, which lost 5 bases and 8 bases, there was a span of 18 bases. CDR3 length equals 14 residues. CDR3 residues: CASSPLGLGLGYTF. The CDR3 nucleotides read TGTGCCAGCAGCCCGTTGGGACTTGGATTGGGCTACACCTTC.

Only a few counts were recorded for this clone. Different DNA sequences within this sample yield the same CDR3. The chain uses TRBV12-3 or TRBV12-4 and TRBJ2-5; D not resolved. V lost 3 bases, J lost 5 bases, and 4 bases lay in between. The CDR3 is 11 amino acids. CDR3 protein: CASSLRETQYF. The CDR3 DNA reads as TGTGCCAGCAGTTTGCGGGAGACCCAGTACTTC.

This chain connects TRBV5-4 to TRBJ2-2, with TRBD1 matching 10 bases. V shed 4 bases, J shed 3 bases, and the junction held 3 bases outside the gene matches. CDR3 length: 15 amino acids. CDR1 and CDR2 (germline): SGHNT, YYREEE (reference sequence). The chain's CDR3 is CASSRGTGDTGELFF. The CDR3 nucleotides are TGTGCCAGCAGCCGCGGGACAGGGGACACCGGGGAGCTGTTTTTT.

The chain recombines TRBV4-1 with TRBJ2-2; 7 bases agree with TRBD1. The germline V gene has CDR1 MGHRA and CDR2 YSYEKL. This CDR3 is built from 17 residues. Germline trimming cut 4 bases from V and 3 bases from J; bases unmatched to any gene: 11. In nucleotides, the CDR3 is TGCGCCAGCAGCCGGAAGCTGGGACAGAACTACACCGGGGAGCTGTTTTTT. It codes for CASSRKLGQNYTGELFF.

Remarks on this clone: Other DNA sequences in the sample encode the same CDR3. The genes are TRBV7-2 and TRBJ2-5; 7 bases are a match to TRBD1. The CDR3 runs to 14 residues. The V gene's germline CDR1 is SGHTA and CDR2 FQGNSA. After removal of 5 bases from V and 5 bases from J, the junction contained 8 bases not matched to a gene. The CDR3 nucleotides read TGTGCCAGCAGCCCAGGGACAGTGCGGGAGACCCAGTACTTC. Amino acids: CASSPGTVRETQYF.

The chain links TRBV27 to TRBJ2-6; no definite D call. The V end was cut by 2 bases, the J end by 2 bases, with 4 bases between. Looked up from germline, CDR1 is MNHEY and CDR2 is SMNVEV (reference sequence). CDR3 length: 14 residues. The CDR3 DNA reads as TGTGCCAGCAGTTTACGTCCTGGGGCCAACGTCCTGACTTTC. Its protein is CASSLRPGANVLTF.

Only a few counts were recorded for this clone. This rearrangement joins TRBV9 to TRBJ1-4, with D perhaps TRBD1 (6 bases). V shed 4 bases and J shed 4 bases, with 20 bases lying between them. CDR1 SGDLS and CDR2 YYNGEE come from the germline V gene. The CDR3 consists of 17 residues. CDR3 in amino acids: CASSQTLGTQGNEKLFF. The CDR3 DNA sequence: TGTGCCAGCAGCCAAACCCTCGGAACACAGGGTAATGAAAAACTGTTTTTT. The whole variable domain, filled in from reference TRBV9 and TRBJ1-4, reads DSGVTQTPKHLITATGQRVTLRCSPRSGDLSVYWYQQSLDQGLQFLIQYYNGEERAKGNILERFSAQQFPDLHSELNLSSLELGDSALYFCASSQTLGTQGNEKLFFGSGTQLSVL.

The chain is built from TRBV10-3 and TRBJ1-6; 8 bases line up with TRBD1. The J segment lost 9 bases and the V segment lost 6 bases, leaving 10 bases of the junction unmatched. CDR3 size: 15 residues. The germline V gene has CDR1 ENHRY and CDR2 SYGVKD. The CDR3 region has the DNA TGTGCCATCAGACAGACAGGGGAGCAAATTTCACCCCTCCACTTT. It codes for CAIRQTGEQISPLHF.

The chain links TRBV6-4 to TRBJ2-1; 11 nucleotides agree with TRBD2. Trimming at V came to 2 bases and at J to 2 bases, leaving 2 bases not matched to a gene. Germline V CDR1 and CDR2: MRHNA, SNTAGT. This CDR3 region has 16 residues. The CDR3 nucleotides read TGTGCCAGCAGTGACGGTAGCGGGGGGGCCTACAATGAGCAGTTCTTC. This translates into CASSDGSGGAYNEQFF.

V usage is TRBV6-1 and J usage is TRBJ1-1; D may be TRBD1 (6 bases). The V gene's germline CDR1 is MNHNS and CDR2 SASEGT. V lost 3 bases and J lost 5, with 13 bases in between. This CDR3 is 14 amino acids long. The chain's CDR3 is CASSETRGETEAFF. The DNA of the CDR3 is TGTGCCAGCAGTGAGACCAGGGGAGAAACTGAAGCTTTCTTT.

The chain carries TRBV2 and TRBJ2-2; D may be TRBD2 (6 bases). Germline V gene data show CDR1 as SNHLY and CDR2 as FYNNEI. The length of the CDR3 is 16 residues. The V end lost 0 bases, the J end lost 1 base, and 9 bases lay between the germline ends. The CDR3 nucleotides are TGTGCCAGCAGTGAAGCCGGGGGTCGGAACACCGGGGAGCTGTTTTTT. Its protein is CASSEAGGRNTGELFF. The whole variable domain, remainder taken from reference TRBV2 and TRBJ2-2, is EPEVTQTPSHQVTQMGQEVILRCVPISNHLYFYWYRQILGQKVEFLVSFYNNEISEKSEIFDDQFSVERPDGSNFTLKIRSTKLEDSAMYFCASSEAGGRNTGELFFGEGSRLTVL.

The chain has TRBV19 and TRBJ1-5, with 11 bases identical to TRBD1. Germline lookup yields CDR1 LNHDA and CDR2 SQIVND (reference sequence). The trim removed 6 bases at V and 7 bases at J, leaving 5 bases unmatched. This CDR3 comprises 14 residues. CDR3 region: CASSPGQGDQPQHF. CDR3 DNA sequence: TGTGCCAGTAGCCCGGGACAGGGGGACCAGCCCCAGCATTTT.